The text below deals with one T cell receptor (beta chain). These data originate in a study of T cell changes during pregnancy in multiple sclerosis. Repertoires were generated with immunoSEQ multiplex PCR, while TCRdb's copy carries only in-frame clones and drops some. Among about 100,000 clones listed, 94% were seen once. Deletions cut 7 bases from V and 2 bases from J, with 11 bases between. Germline V gene data show CDR1 as LNHDA and CDR2 as SQIVND (reference sequence). This CDR3 is 14 amino acids long. This material consisted of peripheral blood, taken before pregnancy. This chain links TRBV19 with TRBJ1-4; D gene ambiguous. The TCR was taken from a female donor with multiple sclerosis, enrolled in a pregnancy study. Here the CDR3 DNA reads TGTGCCAGTAAGCGGGCTCGGACTAATGAAAAACTGTTTTTT. It is translated as CASKRARTNEKLFF.